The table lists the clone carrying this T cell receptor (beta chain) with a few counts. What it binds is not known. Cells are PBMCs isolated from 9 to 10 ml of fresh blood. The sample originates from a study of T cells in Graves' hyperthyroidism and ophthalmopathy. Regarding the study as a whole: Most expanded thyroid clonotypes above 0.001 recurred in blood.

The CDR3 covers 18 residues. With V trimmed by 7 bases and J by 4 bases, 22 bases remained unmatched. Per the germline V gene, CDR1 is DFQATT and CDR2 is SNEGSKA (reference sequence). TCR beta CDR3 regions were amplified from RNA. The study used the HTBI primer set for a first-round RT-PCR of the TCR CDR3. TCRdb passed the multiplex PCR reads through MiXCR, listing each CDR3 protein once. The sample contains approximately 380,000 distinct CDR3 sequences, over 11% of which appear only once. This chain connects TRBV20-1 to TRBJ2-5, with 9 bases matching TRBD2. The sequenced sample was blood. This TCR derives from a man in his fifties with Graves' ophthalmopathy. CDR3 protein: CSDLAILTHIAGAETQYF. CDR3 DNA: TGCAGTGATTTGGCTATTTTAACCCATATAGCGGGAGCAGAGACCCAGTACTTC.